The count of the clone carrying this T cell receptor (beta chain) is one. Its antigen remains unknown. The data belong to a study of cytomegalovirus exposure and HLA in healthy donors. Study findings and constraints: Analyses of presence and absence presupposed an approximately uniform sequencing depth across donors. The study put some 160 TCR beta chains on its list as cytomegalovirus-associated.

Per germline, CDR1 MNHEY and CDR2 SVGAGI. CDR3 length: 16 residues. V lost 4 bases to trimming and J lost 1 base, with 16 bases between them. Primers: 60 Vbeta forward and 13 Jbeta reverse. This table comes from immunoSEQ multiplex PCR, and its TCRdb copy is limited to in-frame clones, with some not included. The top ten hold approximately 3.6% of the sample, which has approximately 100,000 clones, roughly 85% seen once. The TCR comes from a man aged 30 to 45 in good health and CMV-seronegative. Sequenced sample: PBMCs. The V gene is TRBV6-5, the J gene TRBJ1-2, with D perhaps TRBD1 (6 bases). This chain's CDR3 is CASSFTPGQLNYGYTF. Here the CDR3 DNA reads TGTGCCAGCAGTTTTACCCCAGGACAGCTTAACTATGGCTACACCTTC.